This T cell receptor (beta chain) comes out of a study of blood T cell repertoires in COVID-19. The CDR3 is 14 amino acids. V was trimmed by 4 bases and J by 1 base, leaving 10 bases between them. Germline CDR1 and CDR2: MGHDK and SYGVNS. Only in-frame clones appear in the TCRdb table, and some are missing; sequencing was by immunoSEQ multiplex PCR. The data contain roughly 270,000 clones, around 90% of them seen just once; the ten biggest clones take up 9.4%. The sample was peripheral blood. V and J are TRBV25-1 and TRBJ1-1, with a possible D match to TRBD1 (5 bases). The clonotype was recovered from a man aged 18 to 30 with active or convalescent COVID-19. CDR3 coding DNA: TGTGCCAGCAGTGGTCCCGGGGGGAACACTGAAGCTTTCTTT. Residues: CASSGPGGNTEAFF.